One sample yielded the 9 T cell receptor beta chains listed below, sequenced in a study of blood T cell repertoires in COVID-19 (dated by TCRdb to 2019 to 2021). Libraries were built with the immunoSEQ multiplex PCR assay. As stored in TCRdb, this immuneACCESS dataset retains in-frame rearrangements with V and J assigned. A fraction of the clones does not appear; measured against another copy, unresolved V genes explain less than half of the discrepancy, and the remainder lacks a known reason. The sample profile shows around 480,000 clones; approximately 88% of them were found once. The top ten constitute 10% to 15% of the sample. Input material: peripheral blood. These receptors were collected from a woman aged 50 to 60 with COVID-19, enrolled during active disease.

This chain uses TRBV4-1 with TRBJ2-7, with a possible D match to TRBD1 (5 bases). Trimming took 0 bases from V and 3 from J, leaving 9 bases between them. CDR3 length: 14 residues. CDR1 is MGHRA, CDR2 YSYEKL, per germline. CDR3 region: CASSQDSTGYEQYF. DNA of the CDR3: TGCGCCAGCAGCCAAGATTCTACAGGCTACGAGCAGTACTTC.

This clone was counted a few times. V gene TRBV6-5 combines with J gene TRBJ1-6, with TRBD1 as a possible D gene (5 bases). In germline, CDR1 is MNHEY, CDR2 SVGAGI. Trimming pared 0 bases from V and 4 bases from J, leaving 10 bases between. The CDR3 runs to 16 residues. The CDR3 loop is CASSYSGRLYNSPLHF. The CDR3 DNA reads TGTGCCAGCAGTTACTCGGGGCGGTTGTATAATTCACCCCTCCACTTT.

This clone was seen only once. This sequence joins TRBV7-8 and TRBJ1-2; D may be TRBD1 (6 bases). V was shortened by 5 bases and J by 2 bases, with 12 bases between the two germline ends. Looked up from germline, CDR1 is SGHVS and CDR2 is FQNEAQ. The CDR3 length is 14 residues. CDR3 sequence (DNA): TGTGCCAGCAGCCCGGGACACTCGAACTATGGCTACACCTTC. Residues: CASSPGHSNYGYTF. The whole variable domain, filled in from reference TRBV7-8 and TRBJ1-2, reads GAGVSQSPRYKVAKRGQDVALRCDPISGHVSLFWYQQALGQGPEFLTYFQNEAQLDKSGLPSDRFFAERPEGSVSTLKIQRTQQEDSAVYLCASSPGHSNYGYTFGSGTRLTVV.

The chain recombines TRBV19 with TRBJ1-2; D may be TRBD1 (5 bases). The V end lost 3 bases, the J end lost 4 bases, and 15 bases lay between the germline ends. The CDR3 runs 15 residues. CDR1 is LNHDA and CDR2 is SQIVND in the germline V gene (reference sequence). This CDR3 is CASSIDSKGFYGYTF. CDR3 nucleotide sequence: TGTGCCAGTAGTATTGACAGTAAGGGATTCTATGGCTACACCTTC.

The chain carries TRBV3-1 (or the pseudogene TRBV3-2) and TRBJ2-1; the D gene is possibly TRBD2 (6 bases). The V gene lost 4 bases and the J gene lost 8 bases, with 12 bases spanning the gap. The CDR3 sequence is 13 residues long. Germline V gene lookup returns CDR1 LGHDT and CDR2 YNNKEL (reference sequence). The CDR3 sequence: CASSPSGDHEQFF. The CDR3 DNA is TGTGCCAGCAGCCCCTCGGGGGACCATGAGCAGTTCTTC.

Of note for this clone: The same CDR3 arises from other DNA sequences in this sample as well. V usage is TRBV7-9 and J usage is TRBJ1-3, with D unclear. The CDR3 is 14 amino acids. The V gene's germline CDR1 is SEHNR and CDR2 FQNEAQ (reference sequence). V lost 1 base, J lost 0 bases, and 4 bases lay in between. CDR3 amino acids: CASSLDSSGNTIYF. The CDR3 region has the DNA TGTGCCAGCAGCTTAGACAGCTCTGGAAACACCATATATTTT.

The genes are TRBV7-2 and TRBJ1-5; D gene uncertain. Germline CDR1 SGHTA, CDR2 FQGNSA. Trimming stripped 4 bases from V and 9 bases from J, with 19 bases between. The CDR3 spans 15 residues. The CDR3 nucleotides are TGTGCCAGCAGCTCCGGGAGGGCGCGAGTAGGGCCCCAGCATTTT. Translating it yields CASSSGRARVGPQHF.

This chain links TRBV5-1 with TRBJ1-3; 9 nucleotides line up with TRBD1. CDR1 and CDR2 from the germline V gene are SGHRS and YFSETQ. J gave up 0 bases and V 0 bases, and 7 bases lay outside the gene matches. This CDR3 has 18 amino acids. CDR3 in amino acids: CASSLEGQGTLSGNTIYF. The CDR3 DNA reads TGCGCCAGCAGCTTGGAGGGACAGGGAACTCTCTCTGGAAACACCATATATTTT.

This sequence joins TRBV9 and TRBJ1-4, with 7 bases lining up with TRBD1. Trimming took 3 bases from V and 5 from J; bases not matched to a gene: 10. The length of the CDR3 is 16 residues. From germline, CDR1 is SGDLS and CDR2 YYNGEE. Here the CDR3 DNA reads TGTGCCAGCAGCGGATCAACAGGGGCGCCGAATGAAAAACTGTTTTTT. Amino acids: CASSGSTGAPNEKLFF.